The TCR beta chain described here comes from a study of cytomegalovirus exposure and HLA in healthy donors. Study results and caveats: Some segments of the V type, notably TRBV6-2 and TRBV6-3, were excluded as indistinguishable.

A word on this clone: Its specificity is not known.

The PCR was carried out with 60 Vbeta primers and 13 Jbeta primers. TCRdb keeps only in-frame clones here, not all; method: immunoSEQ multiplex PCR. Recorded here are 95,000 to 150,000 clones; the top ten clones represent 3% to 4.5%. The germline V gene has CDR1 SGHAT and CDR2 FQNNGV. The CDR3 is made up of 12 amino acids. The germline V and J ends were trimmed by 5 bases and 3 bases, with 8 bases remaining between them. The origin of this receptor is a man aged 18 to 30 in good health and CMV-seronegative. Sequencing was done on a sample of PBMCs. V usage is TRBV11-2 and J usage is TRBJ2-7, with unresolved D. In nucleotides, the CDR3 is TGTGCCAGCAGCCCAGACAACTACGAGCAGTACTTC. This translates into CASSPDNYEQYF.